This paragraph reports one T cell receptor (beta chain). This entry belongs to a study of blood T cell repertoires in COVID-19. Cohorts were based on clinical histories the participants reported. Repertoires were generated with immunoSEQ multiplex PCR, while TCRdb's copy carries only in-frame clones and drops some. Of around 250,000 clones listed, approximately 84% are singletons. The CDR3 totals 15 residues. The V segment lost 4 bases and the J segment 5 bases; nucleotides outside the gene matches: 6. Germline lookup yields CDR1 SGHDT and CDR2 YYEEEE. The V gene is TRBV5-6, the J gene TRBJ1-5, with 10 bases aligning to TRBD1. Sequenced input: PBMCs or T cells enriched from blood (not recorded which). The receptor was derived from a man in his forties who had recovered from COVID-19. This chain's CDR3 is CASSAWDRGDQPQHF. CDR3 nucleotides: TGTGCCAGCAGCGCCTGGGACAGGGGCGATCAGCCCCAGCATTTT.